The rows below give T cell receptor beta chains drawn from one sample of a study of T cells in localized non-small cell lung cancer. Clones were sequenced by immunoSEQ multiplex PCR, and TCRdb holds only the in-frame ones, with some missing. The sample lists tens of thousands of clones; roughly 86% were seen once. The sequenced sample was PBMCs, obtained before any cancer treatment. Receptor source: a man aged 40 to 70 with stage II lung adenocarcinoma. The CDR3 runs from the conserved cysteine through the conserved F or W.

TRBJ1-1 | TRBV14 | CASSFGRGNTEAFF
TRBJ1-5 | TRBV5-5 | CASSWGPINSNQPQHF
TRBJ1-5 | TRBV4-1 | CASSQDWGDNQPQHF
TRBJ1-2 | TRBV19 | CASSVRTDGYTF
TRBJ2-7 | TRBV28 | CASSYTGASYEQYF
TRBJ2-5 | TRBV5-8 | CASSLGQGIMETQYF
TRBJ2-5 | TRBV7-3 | CASSLQYRRPPQETQYF
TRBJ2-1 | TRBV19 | CASSKYLSSYNEQFF
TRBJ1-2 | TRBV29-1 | CSVDDGAGGYTF
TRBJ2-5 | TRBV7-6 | CASSRDLLETQYF
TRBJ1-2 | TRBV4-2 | CASSQQTGQGIYGYTF
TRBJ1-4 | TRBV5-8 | CASSRDEGANEKLFF
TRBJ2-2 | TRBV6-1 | CASRETGAGELFF